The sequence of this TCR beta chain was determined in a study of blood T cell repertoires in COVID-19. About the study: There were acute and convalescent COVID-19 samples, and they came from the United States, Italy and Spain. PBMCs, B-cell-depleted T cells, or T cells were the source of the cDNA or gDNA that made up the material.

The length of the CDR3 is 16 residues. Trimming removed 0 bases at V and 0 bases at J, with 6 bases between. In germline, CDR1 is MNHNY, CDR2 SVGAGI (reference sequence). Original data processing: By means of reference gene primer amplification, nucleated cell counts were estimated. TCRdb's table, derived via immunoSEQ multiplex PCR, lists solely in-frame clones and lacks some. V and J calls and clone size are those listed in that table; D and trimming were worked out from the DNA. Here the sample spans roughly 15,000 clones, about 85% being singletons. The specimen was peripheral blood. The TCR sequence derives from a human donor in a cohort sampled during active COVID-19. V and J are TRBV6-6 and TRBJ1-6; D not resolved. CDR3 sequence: CASSYSGSSYNSPLHF. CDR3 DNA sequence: TGTGCCAGCAGTTACTCCGGGAGCTCCTATAATTCACCCCTCCACTTT.